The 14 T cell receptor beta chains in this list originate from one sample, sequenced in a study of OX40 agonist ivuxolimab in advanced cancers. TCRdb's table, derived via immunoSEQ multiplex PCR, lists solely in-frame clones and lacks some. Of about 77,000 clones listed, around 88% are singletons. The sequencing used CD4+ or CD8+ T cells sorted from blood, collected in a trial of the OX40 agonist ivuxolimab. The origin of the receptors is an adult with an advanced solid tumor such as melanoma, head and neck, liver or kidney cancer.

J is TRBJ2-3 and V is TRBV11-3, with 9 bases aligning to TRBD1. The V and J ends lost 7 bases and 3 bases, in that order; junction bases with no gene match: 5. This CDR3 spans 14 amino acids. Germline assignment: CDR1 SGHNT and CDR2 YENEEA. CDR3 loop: CASTRGTGTDTQYF. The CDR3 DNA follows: TGTGCCAGCACCCGGGGGACAGGGACAGATACGCAGTATTTT.

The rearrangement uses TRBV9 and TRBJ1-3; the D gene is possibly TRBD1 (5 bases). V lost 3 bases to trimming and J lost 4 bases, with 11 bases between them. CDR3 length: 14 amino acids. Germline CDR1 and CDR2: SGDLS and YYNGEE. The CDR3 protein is CASSAGTLGNTIYF. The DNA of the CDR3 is TGTGCCAGCAGCGCCGGGACTCTCGGAAACACCATATATTTT.

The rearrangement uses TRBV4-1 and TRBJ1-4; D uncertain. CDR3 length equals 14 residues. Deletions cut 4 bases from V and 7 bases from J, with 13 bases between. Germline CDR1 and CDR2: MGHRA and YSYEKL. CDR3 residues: CASSPGWAGEKLFF. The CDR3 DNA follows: TGCGCCAGCAGCCCCGGATGGGCGGGTGAAAAACTGTTTTTT.

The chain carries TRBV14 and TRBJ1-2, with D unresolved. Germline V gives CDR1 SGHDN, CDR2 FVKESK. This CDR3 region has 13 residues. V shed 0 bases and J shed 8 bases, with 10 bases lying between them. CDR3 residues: CASSQEPLRGYTF. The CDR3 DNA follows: TGTGCCAGCAGCCAAGAACCCCTTCGGGGCTACACCTTC.

Here the CDR3 reads CASSLLREAYTQYF. In DNA form, the CDR3 reads TGTGCCAGCAGCTTATTACGGGAGGCATATACGCAGTATTTT. J is TRBJ2-3 and V is TRBV7-2; 7 bases match TRBD2. Unmatched junction bases numbered 6, after V lost 2 bases and J lost 7 bases. CDR1 is SGHTA, CDR2 FQGNSA, per germline. The CDR3 loop spans 14 amino acids.

CDR3 nucleotides: TGTGCCAGCACCTTAGGACAGGGCAACACTGAAGCTTTCTTT. Translated, it gives CASTLGQGNTEAFF. The gene calls are TRBV2 and TRBJ1-1; TRBD1 agrees at 8 bases. Per the germline V gene, CDR1 is SNHLY and CDR2 is FYNNEI. This CDR3 has 14 residues. Losses at the gene ends were 7 bases for V and 2 bases for J; bases not matched to a gene: 6.

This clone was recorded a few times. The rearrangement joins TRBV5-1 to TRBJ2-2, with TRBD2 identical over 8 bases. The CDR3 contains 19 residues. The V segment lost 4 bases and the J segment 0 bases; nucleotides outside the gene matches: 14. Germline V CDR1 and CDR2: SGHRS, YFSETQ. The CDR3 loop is CASSRGLGLAGANTGELFF. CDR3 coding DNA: TGCGCCAGCAGCCGGGGTTTGGGGCTAGCGGGCGCGAACACCGGGGAGCTGTTTTTT.

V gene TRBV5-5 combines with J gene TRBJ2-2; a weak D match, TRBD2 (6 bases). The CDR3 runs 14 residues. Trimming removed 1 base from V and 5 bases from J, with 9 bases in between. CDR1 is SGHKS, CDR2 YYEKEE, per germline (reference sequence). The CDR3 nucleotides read TGTGCCAGCAGCTTGATAGCGGAAACCGGGGAGCTGTTTTTT. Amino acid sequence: CASSLIAETGELFF.

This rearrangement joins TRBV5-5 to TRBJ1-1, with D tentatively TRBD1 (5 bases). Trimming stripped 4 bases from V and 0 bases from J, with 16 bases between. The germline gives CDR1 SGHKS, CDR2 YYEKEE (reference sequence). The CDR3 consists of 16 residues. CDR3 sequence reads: CASSPTAGTMNTEAFF. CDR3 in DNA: TGTGCCAGCAGCCCCACGGCAGGGACTATGAACACTGAAGCTTTCTTT.

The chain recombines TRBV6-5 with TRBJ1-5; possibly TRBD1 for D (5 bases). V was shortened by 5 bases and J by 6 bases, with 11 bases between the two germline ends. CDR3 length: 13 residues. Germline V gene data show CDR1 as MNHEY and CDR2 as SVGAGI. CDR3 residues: CASSRTIGQPQHF. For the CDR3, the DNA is TGTGCCAGCAGTAGGACAATAGGTCAGCCCCAGCATTTT.

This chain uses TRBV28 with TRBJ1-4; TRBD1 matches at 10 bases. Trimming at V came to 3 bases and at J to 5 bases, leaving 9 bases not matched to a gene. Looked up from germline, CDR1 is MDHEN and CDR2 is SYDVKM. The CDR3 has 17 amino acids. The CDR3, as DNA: TGTGCCAGCAGTTTCGGGACAGGGGATTACCAGAATGAAAAACTGTTTTTT. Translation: CASSFGTGDYQNEKLFF.

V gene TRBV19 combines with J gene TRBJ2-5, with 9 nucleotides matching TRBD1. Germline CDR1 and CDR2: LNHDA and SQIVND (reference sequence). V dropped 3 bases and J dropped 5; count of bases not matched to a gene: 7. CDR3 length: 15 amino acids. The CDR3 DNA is TGTGCCAGTAGTATGGACAGGGGTAATTTGGAGACCCAGTACTTC. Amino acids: CASSMDRGNLETQYF. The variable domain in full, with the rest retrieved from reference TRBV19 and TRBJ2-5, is DGGITQSPKYLFRKEGQNVTLSCEQNLNHDAMYWYRQDPGQGLRLIYYSQIVNDFQKGDIAEGYSVSREKKESFPLTVTSAQKNPTAFYLCASSMDRGNLETQYFGPGTRLLVL.

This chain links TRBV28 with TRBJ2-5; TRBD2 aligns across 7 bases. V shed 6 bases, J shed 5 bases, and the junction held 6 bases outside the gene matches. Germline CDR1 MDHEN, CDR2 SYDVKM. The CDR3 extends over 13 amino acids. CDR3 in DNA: TGTGCCAGCAGAACGGGGGGACGGGAGACCCAGTACTTC. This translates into CASRTGGRETQYF.

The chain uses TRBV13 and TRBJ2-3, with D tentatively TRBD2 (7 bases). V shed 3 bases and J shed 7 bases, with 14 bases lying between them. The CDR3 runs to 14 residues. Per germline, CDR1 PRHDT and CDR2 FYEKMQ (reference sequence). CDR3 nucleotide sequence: TGTGCCAGCAGCTTGGGCGGGGGCGTATATACGCAGTATTTT. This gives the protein CASSLGGGVYTQYF. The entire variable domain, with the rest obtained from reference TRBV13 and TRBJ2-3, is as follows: AAGVIQSPRHLIKEKRETATLKCYPIPRHDTVYWYQQGPGQDPQFLISFYEKMQSDKGSIPDRFSAQQFSDYHSELNMSSLELGDSALYFCASSLGGGVYTQYFGPGTRLTVL.